These 12 T cell receptor beta chains were sequenced from one sample in a study of Ad26.COV2.S vaccination and SARS-CoV-2 variants. Only in-frame clones appear in the TCRdb table, and some are missing; sequencing was by immunoSEQ multiplex PCR. The data contain more than 150,000 clones, around 88% of them singletons. The sequencing here drew on peripheral blood, taken after recovery from COVID-19. Receptors originate from a human donor who had recovered from COVID-19.

J is TRBJ2-7 and V is TRBV27, with 10 bases fitting TRBD1. CDR1 is MNHEY and CDR2 is SMNVEV in the germline V gene (reference sequence). The V and J ends lost 1 base and 2 bases, in that order; junction bases with no gene match: 5. The CDR3 contains 16 residues. CDR3 in DNA: TGTGCCAGCAGTTTATTGGGACAGGGGAATGCCTACGAGCAGTACTTC. It encodes CASSLLGQGNAYEQYF.

This clone occurred once. The V call is TRBV2, the J call TRBJ2-7; 7 bases are shared with TRBD1. Per the germline V gene, CDR1 is SNHLY and CDR2 is FYNNEI. The CDR3 runs 13 residues. Germline trimming cut 4 bases from V and 3 bases from J; bases unmatched to any gene: 3. The CDR3: CASSAGQSYEQYF. CDR3 nucleotide sequence: TGTGCCAGCAGTGCGGGACAGAGCTACGAGCAGTACTTC.

This clone was detected only a few times. The V call is TRBV5-1, the J call TRBJ1-4; 11 nucleotides align to TRBD1. J lost 5 bases, V lost 0 bases, and 3 bases had no gene match. The CDR3 sequence is 16 residues long. Germline CDR1 and CDR2: SGHRS and YFSETQ. CDR3 in amino acids: CASSLDGTGGNEKLFF. The CDR3, as DNA: TGCGCCAGCAGCTTGGATGGGACAGGGGGAAATGAAAAACTGTTTTTT.

The chain couples TRBV28 to TRBJ2-7, with 9 bases that match TRBD2. Germline loops: CDR1 MDHEN, CDR2 SYDVKM. V lost 7 bases and J lost 1; bases outside the gene matches: 5. The CDR3 covers 14 residues. The CDR3 DNA reads as TGTGCCAGCATCACGAGCGGGGGGTCCTACGAGCAGTACTTC. Translated: CASITSGGSYEQYF.

V is TRBV19 and J is TRBJ1-4; D uncertain. V lost 7 bases, J lost 2 bases, and 8 bases lay in between. This CDR3 region has 13 residues. The germline V gene has CDR1 LNHDA and CDR2 SQIVND (reference sequence). The DNA for the CDR3 is TGTGCCAGTAAGGGCACCACTAATGAAAAACTGTTTTTT. It encodes CASKGTTNEKLFF.

V and J are TRBV9 and TRBJ2-1; 7 bases agree with TRBD2. Losses at the gene ends were 0 bases for V and 6 bases for J; bases not matched to a gene: 12. The germline V gene encodes CDR1 SGDLS and CDR2 YYNGEE. The CDR3 spans 17 residues. The CDR3 nucleotides are TGTGCCAGCAGCGTAGGAGGGTCTAGAGGGAGGGGCAATGAGCAGTTCTTC. Its protein is CASSVGGSRGRGNEQFF.

This clone has only one observation. The chain employs TRBV5-1 and TRBJ1-3, with a weak D call TRBD1 (6 bases). V lost 0 bases and J 4 bases, leaving 14 bases between the germline ends. The CDR3 runs 16 residues. From germline, CDR1 is SGHRS and CDR2 YFSETQ. This CDR3 reads CASSLGGGAGGNTIYF. The CDR3 DNA reads TGCGCCAGCAGCTTGGGGGGGGGCGCCGGGGGAAACACCATATATTTT.

The chain links TRBV9 to TRBJ2-3, with 16 bases identical to TRBD2. Germline V gives CDR1 SGDLS, CDR2 YYNGEE. The CDR3 extends over 16 amino acids. The junction had 3 bases not matched to a gene; V was cut back by 4 bases and J by 4 bases. CDR3 protein: CASSPGTSGRADTQYF. The CDR3 nucleotides read TGTGCCAGCAGCCCCGGGACTAGCGGGAGGGCAGATACGCAGTATTTT.

The rearrangement uses TRBV2 and TRBJ2-1, with 9 bases matching TRBD2. CDR1 is SNHLY, CDR2 FYNNEI, per germline. The CDR3 has 19 residues. The V and J ends lost 6 bases and 6 bases, in that order; junction bases with no gene match: 21. The CDR3 sequence: CASSPGGAGGGSPRNEQFF. The CDR3 DNA is TGTGCCAGCAGCCCAGGCGGAGCGGGGGGCGGGAGTCCTCGCAATGAGCAGTTCTTC.

This chain's CDR3 is CASSYGGLAGGQGETQYF. DNA for the CDR3: TGTGCCAGCAGCTATGGAGGACTAGCGGGAGGGCAGGGGGAGACCCAGTACTTC. V is TRBV13 and J is TRBJ2-5; 15 nucleotides agree with TRBD2. The CDR3 extends over 18 amino acids. V lost 4 bases, J lost 5 bases, and 11 bases stayed unmatched. Per germline, CDR1 PRHDT and CDR2 FYEKMQ (reference sequence).

The chain joins TRBV9 to TRBJ2-3; TRBD2 aligns across 11 bases. CDR3 length equals 15 residues. The germline gives CDR1 SGDLS, CDR2 YYNGEE. Trimming removed 2 bases from V and 3 bases from J; junction bases left unmatched: 2. The CDR3 region is CASSVGTSGTDTQYF. The CDR3, as DNA: TGTGCCAGCAGCGTTGGGACTAGCGGTACAGATACGCAGTATTTT.

CDR3 region: CASSQNANEAFF. The CDR3 region has the DNA TGTGCCAGCAGCCAAAACGCAAATGAAGCTTTCTTT. The chain recombines TRBV3-1 (or the pseudogene TRBV3-2) with TRBJ1-1; no firm D call. The CDR3 is made up of 12 amino acids. The germline CDR1 and CDR2 sequences are LGHDT and YNNKEL (reference sequence). Trimming stripped 2 bases from V and 7 bases from J, with 8 bases between.